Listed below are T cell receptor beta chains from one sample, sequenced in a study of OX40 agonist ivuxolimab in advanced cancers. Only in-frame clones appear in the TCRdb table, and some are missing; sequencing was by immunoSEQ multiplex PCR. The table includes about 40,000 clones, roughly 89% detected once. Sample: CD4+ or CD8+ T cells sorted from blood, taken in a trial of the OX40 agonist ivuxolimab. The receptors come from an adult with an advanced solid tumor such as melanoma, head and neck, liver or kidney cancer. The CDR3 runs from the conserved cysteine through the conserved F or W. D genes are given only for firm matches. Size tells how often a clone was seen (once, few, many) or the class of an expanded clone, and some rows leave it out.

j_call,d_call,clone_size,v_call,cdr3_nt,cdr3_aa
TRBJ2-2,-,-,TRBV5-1,TGCGCCAGCAGCTTGGCAGTAGGGGGGGGACGGCACACCGGGGAGCTGTTTTTT,CASSLAVGGGRHTGELFF
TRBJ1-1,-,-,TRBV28,TGTGCCAGCAGTTTGGTCCGCAGGGTGAACACTGAAGCTTTCTTT,CASSLVRRVNTEAFF
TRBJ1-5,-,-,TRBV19,TGTGCCAGTACCCCCTGGGGGGTTGATCAGCCCCAGCATTTT,CASTPWGVDQPQHF
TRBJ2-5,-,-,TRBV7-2,TGTGCCAGCAGCCTACTCGGTCAACAAGAGACCCAGTACTTC,CASSLLGQQETQYF
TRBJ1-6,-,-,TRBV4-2,TGTGCCAGCAGCTCCCGCCAGGGAGCCGATAATTCACCCCTCCACTTT,CASSSRQGADNSPLHF
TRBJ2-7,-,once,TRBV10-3,TGTGCCATCACAACCGGGGCCCAAGACGAGCAGTACTTC,CAITTGAQDEQYF
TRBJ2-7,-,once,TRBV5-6,TGTGCCAGCAGCCCGCTAACTAGTAGATCCTACGAGCAGTACTTC,CASSPLTSRSYEQYF
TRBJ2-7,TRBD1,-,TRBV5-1,TGCGCCAGCAGCTTGGGACAGGGCGCTTACGAGCAGTACTTC,CASSLGQGAYEQYF
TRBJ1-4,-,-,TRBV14,TGTGCCAGCAGCCCAGACACAGTTAATGAAAAACTGTTTTTT,CASSPDTVNEKLFF
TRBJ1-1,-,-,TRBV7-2,TGTGCCAGCAGCCAAGGGATGGATAGCACTGAAGCTTTCTTT,CASSQGMDSTEAFF
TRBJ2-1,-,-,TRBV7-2,TGTGCCAGCAGCTCGGACAGCTACAATGAGCAGTTCTTC,CASSSDSYNEQFF
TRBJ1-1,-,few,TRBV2,TGTGCCAGCTTAAACACTGAAGCTTTCTTT,CASLNTEAFF
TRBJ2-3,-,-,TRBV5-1,TGCGCCAGCAGCTTCAGTGGGGGGGCCGGAGATACGCAGTATTTT,CASSFSGGAGDTQYF
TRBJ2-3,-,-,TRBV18,TGTGCCAGCTCACTGGGGGGGGCCATGGATACGCAGTATTTT,CASSLGGAMDTQYF
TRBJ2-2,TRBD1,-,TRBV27,TGTGCCAGCAGTTTATCGGGGACAGGGGGCACCGGGGAGCTGTTTTTT,CASSLSGTGGTGELFF
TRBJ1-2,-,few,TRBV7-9,TGTGCCAGCAGCCCGACAGTTAACTATGGCTACACCTTC,CASSPTVNYGYTF
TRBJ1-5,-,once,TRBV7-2,TGTGCCAGCAGCTTAGCTCTGGCGCGACAGAGCCTCAATCAGCCCCAGCATTTT,CASSLALARQSLNQPQHF
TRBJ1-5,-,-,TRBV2,TGTGCCAGCAGACGGGACATCAATCAGCCCCAGCATTTT,CASRRDINQPQHF
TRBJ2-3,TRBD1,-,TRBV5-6,TGTGCCAGCAGCTTGGTTGGACAGGGGGGCACAGATACGCAGTATTTT,CASSLVGQGGTDTQYF
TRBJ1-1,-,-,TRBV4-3,TGCGCCAGCAGCCAAGACCGAATGACTGAAGCTTTCTTT,CASSQDRMTEAFF
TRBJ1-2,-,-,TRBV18,TGTGCCAGCTCACCACGTGGGCTAACCCATGGCTACACCTTC,CASSPRGLTHGYTF
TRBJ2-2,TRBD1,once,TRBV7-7,TGTGCCAGCAGCCCCAGGGGGACCGGGGAGCTGTTTTTT,CASSPRGTGELFF
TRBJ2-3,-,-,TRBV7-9,TGTGCCAGCAGCTTATATTTGGGGAGGACAGATACGCAGTATTTT,CASSLYLGRTDTQYF
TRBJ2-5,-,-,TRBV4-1,TGCGCCAGCAGCCCTCTTCAGGGATTTGACCCCTACAGGCAGACCCAGTACTTC,CASSPLQGFDPYRQTQYF
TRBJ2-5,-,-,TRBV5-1,TGCGCCAGCAGCTTGGAGGGGGGATGGGATGGGACCCAGTACTTC,CASSLEGGWDGTQYF
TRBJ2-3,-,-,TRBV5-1,TGCGCCAGCAGCGGGCGGGGGCTTTGGGAAGATACGCAGTATTTT,CASSGRGLWEDTQYF
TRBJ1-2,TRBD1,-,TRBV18,TGTGCCAGCTCACCACAGACAGGGGCTGATGGCTACACCTTC,CASSPQTGADGYTF
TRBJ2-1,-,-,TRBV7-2,TGTGCCAGCAGCCCCCGCCGGGGGGCAGGGAATGAGCAGTTCTTC,CASSPRRGAGNEQFF
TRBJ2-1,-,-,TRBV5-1,TGCGCCAGCAAGCTTATCCACAATGAGCAGTTCTTC,CASKLIHNEQFF
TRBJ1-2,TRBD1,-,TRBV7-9,TGTGCCAGCAGCCCTAGGACAGGGGACTATGGCTACACCTTC,CASSPRTGDYGYTF